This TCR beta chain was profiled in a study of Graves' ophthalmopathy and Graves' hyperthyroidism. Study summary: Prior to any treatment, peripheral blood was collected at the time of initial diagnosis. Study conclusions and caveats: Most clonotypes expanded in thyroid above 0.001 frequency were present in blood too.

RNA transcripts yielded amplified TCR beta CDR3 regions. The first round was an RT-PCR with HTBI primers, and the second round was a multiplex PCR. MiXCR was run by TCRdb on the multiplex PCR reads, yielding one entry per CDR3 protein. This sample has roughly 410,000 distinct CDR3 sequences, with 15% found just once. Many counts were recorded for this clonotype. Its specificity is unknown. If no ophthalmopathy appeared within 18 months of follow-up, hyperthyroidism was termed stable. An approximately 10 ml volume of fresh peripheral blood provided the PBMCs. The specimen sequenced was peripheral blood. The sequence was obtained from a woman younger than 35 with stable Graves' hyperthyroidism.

The CDR3 sequence is CASRRTGEPTGELFF. The CDR3, as DNA: TGTGCCAGCAGACGTACAGGGGAACCTACCGGGGAGCTGTTTTTT. The rearrangement joins TRBV7-2 to TRBJ2-2; 7 bases map to TRBD1. The CDR3 loop spans 15 amino acids. Germline V gene lookup returns CDR1 SGHTA and CDR2 FQGNSA. Trimming at V came to 6 bases and at J to 5 bases, leaving 9 bases not matched to a gene.